The 8 T cell receptor beta chains given below trace back to one sample, sequenced in a study of human T cells and chemical hapten exposure. TCRdb analysed the RACE reads with MiXCR anew, one entry per CDR3 protein. Of tens of thousands of distinct CDR3 sequences listed, roughly 10% are singletons. Time point defined: pre-sensitization, week 0. Treatment meaning: therapeutic diphenylcyclopropenone sensitization with weekly scalp DPC. The starting material was whole blood, obtained in connection with sensitization to the hapten diphenylcyclopropenone (DPC). These receptors all stem from a man aged 25 to 40 with alopecia areata. Some clones in this sample may be carry-over from other donors' samples.

This clonotype was seen ten or more times. The rearrangement joins TRBV20-1 to TRBJ2-3, with D unclear. The CDR3 sequence is 13 residues long. Germline V gene sequence: CDR1 DFQATT, CDR2 SNEGSKA (reference sequence). V gave up 7 bases and J gave up 0 bases, with 11 bases separating them. CDR3: CSVNYRSTDTQYF. The DNA of the CDR3 is TGCAGTGTTAACTACAGAAGCACAGATACGCAGTATTTT.

This clonotype was picked up many times. The chain carries TRBV6-2 or TRBV6-3 and TRBJ1-6; possible D gene TRBD1, 5 bases. V was trimmed by 7 bases and J by 8 bases, leaving 18 bases between them. Germline-derived CDR1 and CDR2 are MNHEY and SVGEGT. The CDR3 consists of 15 residues. CDR3 sequence (DNA): TGTGCCAGCAAAATCGGGACGGTCCAGGATTCACCCCTCCACTTT. This codes for CASKIGTVQDSPLHF.

In this sample, this clonotype turned up many times. The chain uses TRBV7-9 and TRBJ2-5; possibly TRBD2 for D (6 bases). The V gene's germline CDR1 is SEHNR and CDR2 FQNEAQ (reference sequence). Trimming removed 7 bases at V and 1 base at J, with 22 bases between. The CDR3 has 17 residues. The CDR3 nucleotides read TGTGCCAGCACCTTCTATGGGCGGGGAGACCGCCAAGAGACCCAGTACTTC. This encodes CASTFYGRGDRQETQYF.

This clonotype was observed a few times. For the CDR3, the DNA is TGTGCCAGCAGCCAAGGAGGGACAGGGGGCCGGACAGATACGCAGTATTTT. As protein: CASSQGGTGGRTDTQYF. The chain joins TRBV4-2 to TRBJ2-3, with 12 bases that match TRBD1. V lost 1 base, J lost 3 bases, and 5 bases stayed unmatched. CDR1 LGHNA and CDR2 YNFKEQ come from the germline V gene. The CDR3 is 17 residues long.

Many counts were recorded for this clonotype. V is TRBV6-2 or TRBV6-3 and J is TRBJ1-2; D gene uncertain. CDR1 is MNHEY and CDR2 is SVGEGT in the germline V gene. V was pared by 8 bases and J by 8 bases, with 15 bases between. The length of the CDR3 is 12 residues. The CDR3 here is CASAGAGSGYTF. The CDR3 bases are TGTGCCAGCGCTGGTGCGGGGAGCGGCTACACCTTC.

This clonotype has more than one count but fewer than ten. J is TRBJ2-5 and V is TRBV5-1; the match to TRBD2 covers 7 bases. The CDR3 totals 14 residues. Germline lookup yields CDR1 SGHRS and CDR2 YFSETQ. After removal of 4 bases from V and 5 bases from J, the junction contained 8 bases not matched to a gene. The CDR3 bases are TGCGCCAGCAGCCCCCGGCCACTAGCGGAGACCCAGTACTTC. Its protein is CASSPRPLAETQYF.

J is TRBJ2-4 and V is TRBV20-1, with 7 bases aligning to TRBD2. This CDR3 is built from 18 residues. V trimming: 1 base; J trimming: 3 bases; junction bases outside the gene matches: 15. Germline V gene lookup returns CDR1 DFQATT and CDR2 SNEGSKA (reference sequence). DNA of the CDR3: TGCAGTGCTAGAGTACCCTTAGGAGCGGGATCAAACAAAAACATTCAGTACTTC. Translation gives CSARVPLGAGSNKNIQYF.

This clonotype was seen many times. J is TRBJ2-1 and V is TRBV20-1, with 11 bases identical to TRBD2. V was pared by 2 bases and J by 4 bases, with 16 bases of the junction left unmatched. The germline V gene has CDR1 DFQATT and CDR2 SNEGSKA (reference sequence). CDR3 length equals 19 residues. This CDR3 reads CSARPSGGPPLSGYNEQFF. CDR3 nucleotides: TGCAGTGCTAGACCTAGCGGGGGGCCGCCTCTCTCGGGTTACAATGAGCAGTTCTTC.